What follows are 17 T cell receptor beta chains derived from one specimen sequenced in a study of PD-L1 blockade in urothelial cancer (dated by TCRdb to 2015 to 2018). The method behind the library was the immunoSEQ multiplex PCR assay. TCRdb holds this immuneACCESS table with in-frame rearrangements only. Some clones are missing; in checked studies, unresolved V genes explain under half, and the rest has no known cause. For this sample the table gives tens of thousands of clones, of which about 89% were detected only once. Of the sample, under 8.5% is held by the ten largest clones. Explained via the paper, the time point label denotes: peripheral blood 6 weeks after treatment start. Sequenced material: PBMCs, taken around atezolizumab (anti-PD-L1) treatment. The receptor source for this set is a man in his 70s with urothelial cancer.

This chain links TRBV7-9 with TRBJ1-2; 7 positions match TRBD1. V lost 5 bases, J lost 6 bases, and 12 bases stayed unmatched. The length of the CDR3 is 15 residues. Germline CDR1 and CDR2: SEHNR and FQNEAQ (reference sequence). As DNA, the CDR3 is TGTGCCAGCAGCCCCAGACAGGGATCGACTAATGGCTACACCTTC. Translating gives CASSPRQGSTNGYTF. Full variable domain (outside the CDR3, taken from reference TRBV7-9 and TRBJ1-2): DTGVSQNPRHKITKRGQNVTFRCDPISEHNRLYWYRQTLGQGPEFLTYFQNEAQLEKSRLLSDRFSAERPKGSFSTLEIQRTEQGDSAMYLCASSPRQGSTNGYTFGSGTRLTVV.

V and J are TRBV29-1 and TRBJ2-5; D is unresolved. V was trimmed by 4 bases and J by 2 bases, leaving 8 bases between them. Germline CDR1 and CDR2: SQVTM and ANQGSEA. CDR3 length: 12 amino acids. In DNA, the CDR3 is TGCAGCGTTGGGGTGACACAAGAGACCCAGTACTTC. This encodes CSVGVTQETQYF.

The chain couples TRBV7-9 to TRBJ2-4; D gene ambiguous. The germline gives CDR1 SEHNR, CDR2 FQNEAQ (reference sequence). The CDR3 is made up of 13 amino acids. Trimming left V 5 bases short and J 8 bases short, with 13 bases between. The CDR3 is CASSATGSDIQYF. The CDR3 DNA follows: TGTGCCAGCAGCGCGACCGGGTCGGACATTCAGTACTTC.

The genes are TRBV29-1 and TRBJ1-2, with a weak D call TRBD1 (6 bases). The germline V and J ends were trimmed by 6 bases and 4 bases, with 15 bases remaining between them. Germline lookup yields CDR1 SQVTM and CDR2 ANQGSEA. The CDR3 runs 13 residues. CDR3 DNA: TGCAGCGTCCCATTGAGGGGGAGCTATGGCTACACCTTC. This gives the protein CSVPLRGSYGYTF.

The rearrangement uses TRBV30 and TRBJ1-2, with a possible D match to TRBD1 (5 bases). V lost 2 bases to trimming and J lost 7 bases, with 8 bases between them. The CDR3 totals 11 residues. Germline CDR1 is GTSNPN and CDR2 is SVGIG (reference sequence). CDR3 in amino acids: CAWSRRGGYTF. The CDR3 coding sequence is TGTGCCTGGAGTCGGAGGGGTGGCTACACCTTC. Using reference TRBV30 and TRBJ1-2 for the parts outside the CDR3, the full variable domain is SQTIHQWPATLVQPVGSPLSLECTVEGTSNPNLYWYRQAAGRGLQLLFYSVGIGQISSEVPQNLSASRPQDRQFILSSKKLLLSDSGFYLCAWSRRGGYTFGSGTRLTVV.

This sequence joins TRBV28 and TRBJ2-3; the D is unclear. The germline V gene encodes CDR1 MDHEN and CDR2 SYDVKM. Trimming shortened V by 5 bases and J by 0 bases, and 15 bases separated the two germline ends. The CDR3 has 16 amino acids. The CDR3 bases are TGTGCCAGCAGTGGCCCGGGTTCGGCAAGCACAGATACGCAGTATTTT. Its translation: CASSGPGSASTDTQYF.

The CDR3 coding sequence is TGTGCCAGTTCCGGGGAGACAGGGACCGAGCAGTACTTC. It encodes CASSGETGTEQYF. The chain has TRBV19 and TRBJ2-7; 7 bases align to TRBD1. The trim removed 8 bases at V and 6 bases at J, leaving 10 bases unmatched. The germline V gene has CDR1 LNHDA and CDR2 SQIVND (reference sequence). The length of the CDR3 is 13 residues.

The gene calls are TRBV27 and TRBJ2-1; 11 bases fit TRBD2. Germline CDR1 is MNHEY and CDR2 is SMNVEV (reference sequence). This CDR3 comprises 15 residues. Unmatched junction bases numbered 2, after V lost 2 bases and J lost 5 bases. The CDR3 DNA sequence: TGTGCCAGCAGTTTAGGACTAGCGGGCCACAATGAGCAGTTCTTC. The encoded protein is CASSLGLAGHNEQFF.

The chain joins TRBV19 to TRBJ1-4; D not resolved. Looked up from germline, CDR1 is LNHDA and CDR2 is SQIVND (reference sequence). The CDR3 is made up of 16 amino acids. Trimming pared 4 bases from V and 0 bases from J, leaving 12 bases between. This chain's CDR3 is CASSNSRGATNEKLFF. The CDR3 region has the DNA TGTGCCAGTAGTAATAGTCGGGGAGCAACTAATGAAAAACTGTTTTTT. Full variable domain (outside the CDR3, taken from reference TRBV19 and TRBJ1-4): DGGITQSPKYLFRKEGQNVTLSCEQNLNHDAMYWYRQDPGQGLRLIYYSQIVNDFQKGDIAEGYSVSREKKESFPLTVTSAQKNPTAFYLCASSNSRGATNEKLFFGSGTQLSVL.

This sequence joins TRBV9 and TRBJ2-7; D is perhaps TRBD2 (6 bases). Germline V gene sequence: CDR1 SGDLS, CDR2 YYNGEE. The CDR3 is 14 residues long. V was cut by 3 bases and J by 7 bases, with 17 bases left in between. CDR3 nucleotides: TGTGCCAGCAGCGCGGGGGTCTCGTCTAGGGAGCAGTACTTC. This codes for CASSAGVSSREQYF.

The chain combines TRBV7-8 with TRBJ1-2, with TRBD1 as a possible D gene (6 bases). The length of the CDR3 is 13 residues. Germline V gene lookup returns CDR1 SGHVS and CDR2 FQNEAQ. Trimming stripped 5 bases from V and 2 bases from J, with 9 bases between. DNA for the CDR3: TGTGCCAGCAGCCCGGACAGAAACTATGGCTACACCTTC. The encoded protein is CASSPDRNYGYTF.

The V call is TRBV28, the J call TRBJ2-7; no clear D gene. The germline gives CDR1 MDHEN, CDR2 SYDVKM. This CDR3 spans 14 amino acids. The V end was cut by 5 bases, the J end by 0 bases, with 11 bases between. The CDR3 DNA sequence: TGTGCCAGCAGTGCCTCCCCTAGCTCCTACGAGCAGTACTTC. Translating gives CASSASPSSYEQYF.

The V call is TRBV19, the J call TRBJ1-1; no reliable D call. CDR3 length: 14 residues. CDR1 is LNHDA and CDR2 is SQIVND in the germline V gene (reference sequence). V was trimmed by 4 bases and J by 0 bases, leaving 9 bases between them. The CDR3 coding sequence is TGTGCCAGTAGTAGGTACTCCATGAACACTGAAGCTTTCTTT. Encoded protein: CASSRYSMNTEAFF.

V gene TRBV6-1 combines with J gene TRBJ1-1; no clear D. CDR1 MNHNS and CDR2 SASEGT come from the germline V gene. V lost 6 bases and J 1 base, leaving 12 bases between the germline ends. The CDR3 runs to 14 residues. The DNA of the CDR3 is TGTGCCAGCAGGCCGAGTACCAAGAACACTGAAGCTTTCTTT. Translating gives CASRPSTKNTEAFF.

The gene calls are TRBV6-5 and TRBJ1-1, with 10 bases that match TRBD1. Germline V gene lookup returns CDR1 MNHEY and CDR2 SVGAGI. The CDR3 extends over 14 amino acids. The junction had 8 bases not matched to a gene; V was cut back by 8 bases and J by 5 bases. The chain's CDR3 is CASADRGPLTEAFF. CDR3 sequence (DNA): TGTGCCAGCGCAGACAGGGGGCCCCTAACTGAAGCTTTCTTT.

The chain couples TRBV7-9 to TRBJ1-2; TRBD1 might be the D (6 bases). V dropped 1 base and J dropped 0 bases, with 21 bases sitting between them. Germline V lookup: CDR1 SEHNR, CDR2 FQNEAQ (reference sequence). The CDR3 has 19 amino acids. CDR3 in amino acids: CASSLGPRDTYLSNYGYTF. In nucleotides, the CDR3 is TGTGCCAGCAGCTTAGGGCCCCGGGACACGTATCTTTCTAACTATGGCTACACCTTC.

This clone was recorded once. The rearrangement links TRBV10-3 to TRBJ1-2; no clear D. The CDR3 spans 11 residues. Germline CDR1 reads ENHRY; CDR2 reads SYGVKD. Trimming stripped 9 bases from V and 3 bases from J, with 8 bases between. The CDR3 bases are TGTGCCATAAACAACGACTATGGCTACACCTTC. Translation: CAINNDYGYTF.